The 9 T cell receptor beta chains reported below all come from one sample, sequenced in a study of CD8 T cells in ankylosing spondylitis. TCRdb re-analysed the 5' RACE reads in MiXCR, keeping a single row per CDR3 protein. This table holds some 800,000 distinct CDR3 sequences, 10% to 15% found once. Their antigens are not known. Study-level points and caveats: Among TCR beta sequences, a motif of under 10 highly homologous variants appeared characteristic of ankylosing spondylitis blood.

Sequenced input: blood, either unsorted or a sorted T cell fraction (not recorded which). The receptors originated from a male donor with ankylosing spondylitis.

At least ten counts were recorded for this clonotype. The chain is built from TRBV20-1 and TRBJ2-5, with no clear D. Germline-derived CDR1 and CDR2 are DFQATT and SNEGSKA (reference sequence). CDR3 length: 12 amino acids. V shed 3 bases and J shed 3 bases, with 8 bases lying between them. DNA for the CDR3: TGCAGTGCTAGGGACCAAAAAGAGACCCAGTACTTC. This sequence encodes CSARDQKETQYF.

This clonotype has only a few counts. The CDR3 coding sequence is TGTGCCAGCAGCTTAGAGTCGGCGAACACTGAAGCTTTCTTT. Its protein is CASSLESANTEAFF. V is TRBV7-9 and J is TRBJ1-1; D is undetermined. Germline loops: CDR1 SEHNR, CDR2 FQNEAQ (reference sequence). V lost 1 base and J lost 1, with 7 bases in between. The CDR3 is made up of 14 amino acids.

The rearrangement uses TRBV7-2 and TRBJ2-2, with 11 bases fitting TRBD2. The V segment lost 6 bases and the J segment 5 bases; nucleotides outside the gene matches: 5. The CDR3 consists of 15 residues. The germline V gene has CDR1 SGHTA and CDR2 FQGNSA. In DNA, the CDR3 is TGTGCCAGCAGGATAGCGGGGGGGTTTACCGGGGAGCTGTTTTTT. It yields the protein CASRIAGGFTGELFF.

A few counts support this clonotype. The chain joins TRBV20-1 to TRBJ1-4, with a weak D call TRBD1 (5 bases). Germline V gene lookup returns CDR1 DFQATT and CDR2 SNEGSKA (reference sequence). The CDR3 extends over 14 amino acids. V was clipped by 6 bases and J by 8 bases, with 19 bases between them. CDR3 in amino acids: CSARPGGGIEKLFF. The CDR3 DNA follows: TGCAGTGCCCGCCCCGGGGGGGGAATCGAAAAACTGTTTTTT.

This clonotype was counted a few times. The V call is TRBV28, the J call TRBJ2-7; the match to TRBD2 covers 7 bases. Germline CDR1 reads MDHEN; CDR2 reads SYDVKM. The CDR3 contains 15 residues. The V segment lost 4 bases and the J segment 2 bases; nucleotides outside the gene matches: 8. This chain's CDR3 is CASSSRRGSTYEQYF. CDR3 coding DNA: TGTGCCAGCAGTTCTAGGCGGGGGTCTACCTACGAGCAGTACTTC.

CDR3 amino acids: CASSSYSSNQETQYF. DNA of the CDR3: TGTGCCAGCAGTTCGTACTCTAGCAACCAAGAGACCCAGTACTTC. This rearrangement joins TRBV27 to TRBJ2-5, with D maybe TRBD2 (5 bases). The CDR3 is 15 amino acids. The V end lost 4 bases, the J end lost 0 bases, and 12 bases lay between the germline ends. CDR1 MNHEY and CDR2 SMNVEV come from the germline V gene (reference sequence).

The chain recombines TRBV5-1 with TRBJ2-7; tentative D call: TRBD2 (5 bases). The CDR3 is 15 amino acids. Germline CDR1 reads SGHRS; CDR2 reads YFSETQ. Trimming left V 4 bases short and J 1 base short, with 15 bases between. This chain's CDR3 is CASSPAGRGSYEQYF. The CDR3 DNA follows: TGCGCCAGCAGCCCTGCGGGTAGAGGTTCCTACGAGCAGTACTTC.

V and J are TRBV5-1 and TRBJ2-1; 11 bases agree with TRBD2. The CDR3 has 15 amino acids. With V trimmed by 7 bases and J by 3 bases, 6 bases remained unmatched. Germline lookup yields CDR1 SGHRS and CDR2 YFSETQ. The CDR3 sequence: CASGILAGDYNEQFF. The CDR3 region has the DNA TGCGCCAGCGGCATACTAGCGGGGGACTACAATGAGCAGTTCTTC.

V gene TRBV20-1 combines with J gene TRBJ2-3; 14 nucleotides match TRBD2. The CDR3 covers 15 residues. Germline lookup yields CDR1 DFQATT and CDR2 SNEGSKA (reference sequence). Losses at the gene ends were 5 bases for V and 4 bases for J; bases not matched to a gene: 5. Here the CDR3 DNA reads TGCAGTGCTTCGGGGACTAGCGGGAGCTCAGATACGCAGTATTTT. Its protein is CSASGTSGSSDTQYF.